Listed here are 8 T cell receptor beta chains from one sample, sequenced in a study of T cell changes during pregnancy in multiple sclerosis. The repertoire was sequenced with immunoSEQ multiplex PCR; TCRdb's copy has only in-frame clones and lacks some. Among around 65,000 clones listed, roughly nine tenths were seen once. This specimen was peripheral blood, taken in the first trimester of pregnancy. These receptors were taken from a female donor in good health, enrolled as a control in a pregnancy study.

The chain is built from TRBV15 and TRBJ2-4; 11 bases line up with TRBD2. CDR3 length equals 17 residues. Per germline, CDR1 LNHNV and CDR2 YYDKDF (reference sequence). The V gene end was trimmed by 6 bases and the J gene end by 3 bases; junction bases not matched to a gene: 10. The CDR3 loop is CATRLAGVLGSKNIQYF. Written as DNA, the CDR3 is TGTGCCACCAGACTAGCGGGAGTGCTAGGAAGCAAAAACATTCAGTACTTC.

The rearrangement uses TRBV6-5 and TRBJ2-7; 8 bases agree with TRBD1. CDR1 is MNHEY and CDR2 is SVGAGI in the germline V gene. This CDR3 comprises 15 residues. J was trimmed by 0 bases and V by 6 bases; bases with no gene match: 7. The CDR3 DNA follows: TGTGCCAGCAGGAACGGACAGGGTAGCTCCTACGAGCAGTACTTC. Translated: CASRNGQGSSYEQYF.

This chain uses TRBV7-2 with TRBJ2-5; 10 nucleotides align to TRBD2. Per the germline V gene, CDR1 is SGHTA and CDR2 is FQGNSA. V shed 5 bases and J 4 bases; nucleotides not matched to a gene: 7. This CDR3 region has 15 residues. The CDR3 here is CASSPLAGGGETQYF. CDR3 in DNA: TGTGCCAGCAGCCCTTTAGCGGGGGGCGGAGAGACCCAGTACTTC.

A single count supports this clone. This rearrangement joins TRBV19 to TRBJ2-3, with 12 bases lining up with TRBD2. The germline CDR1 and CDR2 sequences are LNHDA and SQIVND (reference sequence). The CDR3 spans 16 residues. The J segment lost 0 bases and the V segment lost 5 bases, leaving 3 bases of the junction unmatched. CDR3 region: CASSLGTSGSTDTQYF. CDR3 in DNA: TGTGCCAGTAGTCTCGGGACTAGCGGGAGCACAGATACGCAGTATTTT.

This rearrangement joins TRBV7-8 to TRBJ2-1; perhaps TRBD2 as D (6 bases). CDR1 is SGHVS, CDR2 FQNEAQ, per germline. With 1 base removed from V and 3 bases from J, the gap between germline ends came to 10 bases. This CDR3 comprises 15 residues. The CDR3 reads CASSLDLGGYNEQFF. As DNA, the CDR3 is TGTGCCAGCAGCTTAGACCTGGGGGGCTACAATGAGCAGTTCTTC.

J is TRBJ1-2 and V is TRBV5-8; D gene ambiguous. The V gene's germline CDR1 is SGHTS and CDR2 YDEGEE. V lost 4 bases and J lost 2, with 12 bases in between. CDR3 length: 14 residues. Here the CDR3 reads CASSPREVNYGYTF. CDR3 DNA: TGTGCCAGCAGCCCGAGGGAGGTGAACTATGGCTACACCTTC.

The chain is built from TRBV4-1 and TRBJ1-5, with a tentative D call TRBD1 (5 bases). The CDR3 has 15 amino acids. Trimming pared 3 bases from V and 1 base from J, leaving 10 bases between. Germline V CDR1 and CDR2: MGHRA, YSYEKL. The CDR3 is CASSHWGESNQPQHF. CDR3 sequence (DNA): TGCGCCAGCAGCCACTGGGGGGAAAGCAATCAGCCCCAGCATTTT.

V gene TRBV7-2 combines with J gene TRBJ2-5; 8 bases map to TRBD2. There are 14 residues in the CDR3. The V gene's germline CDR1 is SGHTA and CDR2 FQGNSA. Trimming took 5 bases from V and 5 from J; bases not matched to a gene: 7. CDR3 loop: CASSPGTRKETQYF. For the CDR3, the DNA is TGTGCCAGCAGCCCTGGGACTAGAAAGGAGACCCAGTACTTC.